This TCR beta chain was identified in a study of control samples from healthy donors and cancer patients. Sequencing was performed with immunoSEQ multiplex PCR; in TCRdb, only in-frame clones are kept and a portion is missing. The table shows some 410,000 clones, with more than 80% occurring only once. The receptor's source is a man aged 35 to 55 with head and neck cancer. The sample consisted of PBMCs.

The CDR3: CASSSVIGRGRDEQYF. DNA of the CDR3: TGTGCCAGCAGCTCGGTAATTGGCAGGGGGAGGGACGAGCAGTACTTC. V gene TRBV5-6 combines with J gene TRBJ2-7; D possibly matches TRBD1 or TRBD2 (7 bases each). Trimming took off 3 bases at V and 5 bases at J, with 21 bases between the two ends. The CDR3 is made up of 16 amino acids. Germline CDR1 SGHDT, CDR2 YYEEEE.